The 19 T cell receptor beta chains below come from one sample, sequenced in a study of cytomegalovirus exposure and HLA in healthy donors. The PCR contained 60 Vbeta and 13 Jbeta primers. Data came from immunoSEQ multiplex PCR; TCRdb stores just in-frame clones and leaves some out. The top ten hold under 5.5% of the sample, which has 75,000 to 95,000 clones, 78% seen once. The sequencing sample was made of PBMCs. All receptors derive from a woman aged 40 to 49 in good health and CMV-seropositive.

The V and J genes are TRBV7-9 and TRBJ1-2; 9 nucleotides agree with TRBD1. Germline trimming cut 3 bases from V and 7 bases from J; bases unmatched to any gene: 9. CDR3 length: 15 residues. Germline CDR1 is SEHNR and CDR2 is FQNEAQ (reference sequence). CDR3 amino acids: CASSFSGTGIGGYTF. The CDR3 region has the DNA TGTGCCAGCAGCTTTTCCGGGACAGGGATAGGTGGCTACACCTTC.

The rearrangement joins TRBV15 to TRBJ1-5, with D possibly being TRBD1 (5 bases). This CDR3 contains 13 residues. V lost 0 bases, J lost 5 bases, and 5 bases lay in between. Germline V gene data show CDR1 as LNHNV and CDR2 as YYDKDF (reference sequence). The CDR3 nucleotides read TGTGCCACCAGCAGAGAGGGGCATCAGCCCCAGCATTTT. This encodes CATSREGHQPQHF.

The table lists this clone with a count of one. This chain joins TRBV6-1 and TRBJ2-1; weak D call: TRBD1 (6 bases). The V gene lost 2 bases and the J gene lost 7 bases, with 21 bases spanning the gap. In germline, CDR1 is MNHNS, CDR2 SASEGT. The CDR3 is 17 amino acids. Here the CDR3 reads CASSEWGLDKGWNEQFF. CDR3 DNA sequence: TGTGCCAGCAGTGAATGGGGGCTGGACAAGGGGTGGAATGAGCAGTTCTTC.

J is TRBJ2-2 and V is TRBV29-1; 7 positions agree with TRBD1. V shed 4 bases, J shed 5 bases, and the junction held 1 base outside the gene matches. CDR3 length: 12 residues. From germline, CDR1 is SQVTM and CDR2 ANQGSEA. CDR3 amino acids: CSVVTGTGELFF. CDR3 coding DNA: TGCAGCGTTGTGACAGGGACCGGGGAGCTGTTTTTT.

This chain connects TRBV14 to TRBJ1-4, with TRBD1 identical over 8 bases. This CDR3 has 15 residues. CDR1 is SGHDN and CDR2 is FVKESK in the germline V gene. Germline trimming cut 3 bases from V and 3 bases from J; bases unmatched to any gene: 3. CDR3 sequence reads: CASSQQGAANEKLFF. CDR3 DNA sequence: TGTGCCAGCAGCCAGCAGGGGGCTGCTAATGAAAAACTGTTTTTT.

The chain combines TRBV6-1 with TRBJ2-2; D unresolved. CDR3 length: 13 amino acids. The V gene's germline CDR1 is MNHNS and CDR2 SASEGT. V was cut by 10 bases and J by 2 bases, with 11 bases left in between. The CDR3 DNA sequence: TGTGCCACCGAGAACCACAACACCGGGGAGCTGTTTTTT. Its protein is CATENHNTGELFF.

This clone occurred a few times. The CDR3 bases are TGTGCCAGCAGTTTATCTCCCCTTGGACAGGGGGTAGTGTACGAGCAGTACTTC. It translates to CASSLSPLGQGVVYEQYF. The chain combines TRBV27 with TRBJ2-7; 10 bases are shared with TRBD1. There are 18 residues in the CDR3. CDR1 and CDR2 (germline): MNHEY, SMNVEV (reference sequence). With 0 bases clipped from V and 4 bases from J, the junction kept 12 bases outside the gene matches.

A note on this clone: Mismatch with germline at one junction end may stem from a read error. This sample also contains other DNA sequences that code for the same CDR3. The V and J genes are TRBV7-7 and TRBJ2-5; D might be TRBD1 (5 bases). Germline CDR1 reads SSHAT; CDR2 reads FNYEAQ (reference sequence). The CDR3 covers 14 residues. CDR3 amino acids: CASSSLDRQETQYF. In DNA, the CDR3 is TGTGCTAGCAGCTCTCTCGACAGACAAGAGACCCAGTACTTC. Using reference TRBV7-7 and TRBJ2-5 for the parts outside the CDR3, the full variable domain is GAGVSQSPRYKVTKRGQDVTLRCDPISSHATLYWYQQALGQGPEFLTYFNYEAQPDKSGLPSDRFSAERPEGSISTLTIQRTEQRDSAMYRCASSSLDRQETQYFGPGTRLLVL.

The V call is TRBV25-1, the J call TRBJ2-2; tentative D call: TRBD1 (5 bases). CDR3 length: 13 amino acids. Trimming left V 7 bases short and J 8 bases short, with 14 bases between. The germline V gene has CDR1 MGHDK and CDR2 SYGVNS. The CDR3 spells CASKSTGRGELFF. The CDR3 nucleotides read TGTGCCAGCAAATCAACAGGACGGGGGGAGCTGTTTTTT. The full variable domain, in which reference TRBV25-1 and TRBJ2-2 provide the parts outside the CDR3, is EADIYQTPRYLVIGTGKKITLECSQTMGHDKMYWYQQDPGMELHLIHYSYGVNSTEKGDLSSESTVSRIRTEHFPLTLESARPSHTSQYLCASKSTGRGELFFGEGSRLTVL.

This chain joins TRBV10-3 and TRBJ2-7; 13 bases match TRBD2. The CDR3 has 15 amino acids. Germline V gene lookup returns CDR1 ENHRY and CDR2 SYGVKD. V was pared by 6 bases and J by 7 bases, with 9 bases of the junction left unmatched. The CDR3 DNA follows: TGTGCCATCAGCCCCGGGACTAGCGGGACGGATGAGCAGTACTTC. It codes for CAISPGTSGTDEQYF.

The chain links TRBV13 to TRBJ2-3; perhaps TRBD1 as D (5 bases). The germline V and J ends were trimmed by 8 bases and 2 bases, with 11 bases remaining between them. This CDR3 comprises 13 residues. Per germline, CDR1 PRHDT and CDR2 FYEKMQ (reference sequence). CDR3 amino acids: CASGHESTDTQYF. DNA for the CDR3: TGTGCCAGCGGACACGAGTCCACAGATACGCAGTATTTT.

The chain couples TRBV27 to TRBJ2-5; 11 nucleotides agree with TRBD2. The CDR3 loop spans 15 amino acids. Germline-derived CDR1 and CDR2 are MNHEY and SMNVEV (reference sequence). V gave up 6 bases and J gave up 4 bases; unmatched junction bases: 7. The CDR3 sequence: CASSLAGGPRETQYF. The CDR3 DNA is TGTGCCAGCAGCTTAGCGGGAGGGCCGAGAGAGACCCAGTACTTC.

CDR3: CASSPGDYKNEKLFF. The CDR3 DNA reads as TGTGCCAGCAGCCCTGGGGACTACAAAAATGAAAAACTGTTTTTT. The gene calls are TRBV7-6 and TRBJ1-4, with D perhaps matching TRBD1 (5 bases). This CDR3 comprises 15 residues. Trimming took 5 bases from V and 5 from J, leaving 15 bases between them. CDR1 SGHVS and CDR2 FNYEAQ come from the germline V gene.

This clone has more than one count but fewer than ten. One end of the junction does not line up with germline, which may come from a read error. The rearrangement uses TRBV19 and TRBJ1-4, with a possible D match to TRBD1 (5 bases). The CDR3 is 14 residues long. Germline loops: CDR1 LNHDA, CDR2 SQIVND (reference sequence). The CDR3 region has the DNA TGTGCCAGTAGCATAGGGACCGGGGGTGAAAAACTGTTTTTT. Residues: CASSIGTGGEKLFF.

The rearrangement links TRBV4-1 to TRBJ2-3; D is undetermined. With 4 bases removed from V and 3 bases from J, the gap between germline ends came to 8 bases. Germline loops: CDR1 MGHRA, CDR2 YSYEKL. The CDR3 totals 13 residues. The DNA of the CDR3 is TGCGCCAGCAGCCCCCCCCGGACAGATACGCAGTATTTT. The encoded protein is CASSPPRTDTQYF.

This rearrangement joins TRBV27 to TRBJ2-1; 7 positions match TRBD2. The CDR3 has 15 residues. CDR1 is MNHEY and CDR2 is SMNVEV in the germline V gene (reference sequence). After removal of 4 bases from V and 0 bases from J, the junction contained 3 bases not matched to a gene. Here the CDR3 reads CASSYQRDSYNEQFF. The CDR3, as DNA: TGTGCCAGCAGTTATCAGCGGGACTCCTACAATGAGCAGTTCTTC.

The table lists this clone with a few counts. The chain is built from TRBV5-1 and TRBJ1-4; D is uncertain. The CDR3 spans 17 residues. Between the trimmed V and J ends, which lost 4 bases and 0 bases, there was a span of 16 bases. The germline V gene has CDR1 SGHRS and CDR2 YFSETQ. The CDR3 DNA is TGCGCCAGCAGCCCGACGGAGGGTCTATCAACTAATGAAAAACTGTTTTTT. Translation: CASSPTEGLSTNEKLFF.

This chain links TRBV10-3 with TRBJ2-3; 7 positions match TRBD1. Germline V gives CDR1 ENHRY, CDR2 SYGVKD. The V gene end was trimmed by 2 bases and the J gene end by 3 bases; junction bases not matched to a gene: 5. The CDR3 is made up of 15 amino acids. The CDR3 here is CAISENRGRTDTQYF. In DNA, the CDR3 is TGTGCCATCAGTGAGAATAGGGGGCGTACAGATACGCAGTATTTT.

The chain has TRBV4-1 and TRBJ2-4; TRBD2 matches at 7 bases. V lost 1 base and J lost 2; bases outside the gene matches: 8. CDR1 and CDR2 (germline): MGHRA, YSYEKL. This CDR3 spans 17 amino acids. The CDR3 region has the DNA TGCGCCAGCAGCCAAGCGGGACGGGGAGGGCCCAAAAACATTCAGTACTTC. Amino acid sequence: CASSQAGRGGPKNIQYF.